This TCR beta chain was recorded in a study of radiotherapy plus CTLA-4 blockade in lung cancer. Background on the study: In around 17% of patients, objective responses were seen; 25% to 40% had disease control. Notes on the study in general: It was early blood T cell clone dynamics, with interferon-beta, that reportedly best predicted response. In blood, tumor-derived TCR clones expanded after radiotherapy plus ipilimumab.

Measured with immunoSEQ multiplex PCR; TCRdb has only the in-frame clones, and not every one. The data hold tens of thousands of clones, with 77% observed a single time. A remark on this clone: As yet, its antigen is unknown.

V trimming: 4 bases; J trimming: 6 bases; junction bases outside the gene matches: 9. The CDR3 contains 15 residues. Germline CDR1 is MGHRA and CDR2 is YSYEKL. The sequencing here drew on peripheral blood, taken from a patient treated with radiotherapy plus ipilimumab. The V call is TRBV4-1, the J call TRBJ1-2, with 9 bases identical to TRBD1. The sequence was collected from a human donor with non-small cell lung cancer whose response to radiotherapy plus ipilimumab could not be evaluated. The CDR3 sequence is CASSRPGTGLNGYTF. The CDR3 coding sequence is TGCGCCAGCAGCCGCCCCGGGACAGGGCTAAATGGCTACACCTTC.